This entry lists 9 T cell receptor beta chains sequenced from one sample in a study of shared T cell receptors in the human thymus. Measured with immunoSEQ multiplex PCR; TCRdb has only the in-frame clones, and not every one. The sample lists hundreds of thousands of clones, around 85% occurring once. The same data also went into a second study, on human thymus T cells.

Sequenced sample: thymocytes. The receptors here all came from a girl in the first two years of life with a congenital heart defect.

The chain employs TRBV18 and TRBJ2-4, with 9 bases fitting TRBD1. The germline V gene has CDR1 KGHSH and CDR2 LQKENI. V lost 3 bases and J lost 10; bases outside the gene matches: 16. This CDR3 spans 17 amino acids. CDR3 DNA sequence: TGTGCCAGCTCACCGACGGCCGGGACAGGGATTTCAAGGATTCAGTACTTC. Protein: CASSPTAGTGISRIQYF.

The chain recombines TRBV7-8 with TRBJ2-2, with 13 positions matching TRBD2. The CDR3 runs to 20 residues. Losses at the gene ends were 3 bases for V and 5 bases for J; bases not matched to a gene: 15. CDR1 and CDR2 (germline): SGHVS, FQNEAQ. The CDR3 loop is CASSFAPKGLAGEGTGELFF. The DNA for the CDR3 is TGTGCCAGCAGCTTCGCACCAAAAGGACTAGCGGGGGAGGGAACCGGGGAGCTGTTTTTT.

V and J are TRBV14 and TRBJ1-2; a possible D gene is TRBD1 (5 bases). V was shortened by 2 bases and J by 5 bases, with 6 bases between the two germline ends. Per the germline V gene, CDR1 is SGHDN and CDR2 is FVKESK. This CDR3 has 12 residues. CDR3 loop: CASSQPGYGYTF. DNA for the CDR3: TGTGCCAGCAGCCAACCAGGGTATGGCTACACCTTC.

The chain employs TRBV19 and TRBJ2-1, with 12 bases aligning to TRBD1. Germline-derived CDR1 and CDR2 are LNHDA and SQIVND (reference sequence). Losses at the gene ends were 3 bases for V and 7 bases for J; bases not matched to a gene: 13. The CDR3 is 18 amino acids. The CDR3 reads CASSIGAGTGGELNEQFF. For the CDR3, the DNA is TGTGCCAGTAGTATCGGGGCCGGGACAGGGGGCGAGTTGAATGAGCAGTTCTTC.

In regard to this clone: Mismatch with germline at one junction end may stem from a read error. The chain couples TRBV12-5 to TRBJ1-3; possible D gene TRBD1, 6 bases. Germline-derived CDR1 and CDR2 are LGHNT and FRNRAP. The CDR3 has 13 residues. The CDR3 region is CASGLDRGNTIYF. CDR3 nucleotides: TGTGCTAGTGGCTTGGACAGAGGAAACACCATATATTTT.

The chain combines TRBV2 with TRBJ2-7; 13 bases agree with TRBD2. The CDR3 contains 22 residues. Looked up from germline, CDR1 is SNHLY and CDR2 is FYNNEI. The V gene end was trimmed by 2 bases and the J gene end by 2 bases; junction bases not matched to a gene: 21. The CDR3 coding sequence is TGTGCCAGCAGTGAACCGGGGGACCCGGGACTAGCGGGGAAAATTGCCCCCTACGAGCAGTACTTC. This sequence encodes CASSEPGDPGLAGKIAPYEQYF.

V gene TRBV5-4 combines with J gene TRBJ2-7; TRBD1 aligns across 7 bases. V shed 3 bases and J 5 bases; nucleotides not matched to a gene: 5. Germline CDR1 reads SGHNT; CDR2 reads YYREEE (reference sequence). The CDR3 runs 13 residues. DNA for the CDR3: TGTGCCAGCAGCTCGACAGGGTCCGACGAGCAGTACTTC. Amino acids: CASSSTGSDEQYF.

V and J are TRBV6-1 and TRBJ1-4; 9 nucleotides align to TRBD1. V lost 0 bases to trimming and J lost 2 bases; unmatched junction nucleotides: 10. Germline V gene data show CDR1 as MNHNS and CDR2 as SASEGT. This CDR3 contains 19 residues. The CDR3 DNA reads TGTGCCAGCAGTGAAGCGCACCGACAGGGGGAAGGCACTAATGAAAAACTGTTTTTT. It translates to CASSEAHRQGEGTNEKLFF.

The chain employs TRBV7-6 and TRBJ1-2, with D hard to call. Germline V gene sequence: CDR1 SGHVS, CDR2 FNYEAQ. CDR3 length: 15 amino acids. Trimming removed 3 bases from V and 2 bases from J, with 13 bases in between. The CDR3 protein is CASSLSPLGNYGYTF. The CDR3 DNA follows: TGTGCCAGCAGCTTGAGTCCCTTGGGCAACTATGGCTACACCTTC.